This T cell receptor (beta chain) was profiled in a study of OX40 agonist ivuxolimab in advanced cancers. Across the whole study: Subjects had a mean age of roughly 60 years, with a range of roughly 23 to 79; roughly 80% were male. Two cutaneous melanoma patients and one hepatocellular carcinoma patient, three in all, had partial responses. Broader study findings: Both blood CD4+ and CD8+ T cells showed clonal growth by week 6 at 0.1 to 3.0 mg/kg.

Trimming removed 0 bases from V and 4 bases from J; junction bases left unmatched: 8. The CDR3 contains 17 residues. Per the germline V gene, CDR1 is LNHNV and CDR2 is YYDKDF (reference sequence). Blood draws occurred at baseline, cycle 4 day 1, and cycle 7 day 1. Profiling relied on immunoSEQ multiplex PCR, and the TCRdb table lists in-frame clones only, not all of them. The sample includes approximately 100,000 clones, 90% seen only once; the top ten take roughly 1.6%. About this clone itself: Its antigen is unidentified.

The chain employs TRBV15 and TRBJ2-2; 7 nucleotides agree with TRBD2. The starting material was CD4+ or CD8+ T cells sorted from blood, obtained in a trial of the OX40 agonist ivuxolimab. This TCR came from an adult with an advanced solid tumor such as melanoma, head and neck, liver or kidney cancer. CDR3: CATSRDFGAGPTGELFF. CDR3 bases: TGTGCCACCAGCAGAGATTTCGGAGCGGGACCCACCGGGGAGCTGTTTTTT.